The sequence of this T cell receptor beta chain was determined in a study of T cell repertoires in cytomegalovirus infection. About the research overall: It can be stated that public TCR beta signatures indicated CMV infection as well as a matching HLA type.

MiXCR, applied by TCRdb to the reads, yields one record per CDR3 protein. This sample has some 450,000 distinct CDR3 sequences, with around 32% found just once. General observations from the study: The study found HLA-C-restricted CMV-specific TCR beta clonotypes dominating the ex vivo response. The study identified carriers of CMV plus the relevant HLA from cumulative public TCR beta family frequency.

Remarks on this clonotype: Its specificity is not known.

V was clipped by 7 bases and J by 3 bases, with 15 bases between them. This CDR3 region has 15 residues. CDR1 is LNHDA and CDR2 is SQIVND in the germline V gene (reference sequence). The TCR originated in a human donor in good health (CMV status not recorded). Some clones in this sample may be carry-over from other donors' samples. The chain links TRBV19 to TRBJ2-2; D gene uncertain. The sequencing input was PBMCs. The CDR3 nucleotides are TGTGCCAGTATCCCCCCGGAAGAATACACCGGGGAGCTGTTTTTT. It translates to CASIPPEEYTGELFF.